This entry describes one TCR beta chain. The target of this receptor is not known. Base qualities were left out, and no much larger clone turns up one base away. The donors belonged to the validation cohort of roughly 120 subjects, which was separate from the approximately 610-subject first cohort. The sample comes from a study of cytomegalovirus exposure and HLA in healthy donors (dated by TCRdb to about 2017). About the investigation overall: According to a later analysis, the 100 to 150 validation repertoires were produced on the same platform as the 700 or so repertoires of the first cohort. To predict cytomegalovirus infection status, the study combined high-throughput TCR immunosequencing, statistical association of individual TCRs with disease status, and machine learning. The study aimed to test whether signatures of past pathogen exposure could be identified by cataloging public T cell receptors. In addition to the first cohort of 650 to 750 subjects, a separate validation cohort of some 120 different subjects was used.

To prepare the library, the immunoSEQ multiplex PCR assay was applied. From the authors' description of their analysis: A statistical classification framework was built for diagnosing cytomegalovirus status from the catalog of TCR beta chain sequences. Imported from immuneACCESS, the table was reduced by TCRdb to in-frame sequences with V and J called. These copies leave out some clones; in studies compared against another copy, an unresolved V gene accounts for under half, and the cause of the remainder is not known. D and trimming come from the DNA, and the V and J calls and clone size come from that table. This sample is represented by roughly 110,000 clones; about 88% of them were singletons. The ten biggest clones cover about 1.8% of the sample. On the study overall, not on this receptor specifically: According to the authors, the approach could potentially be generalized to other disease states and immunological phenotypes. Of the cluster scores, roughly 93% were above 0 in a later analysis, which found that TCRs clustered in the first cohort also tended to co-occur in the 95 to 150 validation repertoires. All 110 or so repertoires were used to score co-occurrence in the validation cohort in a later analysis, because that analysis had no HLA typing for the cohort. While some public TCRs were present in many individuals, most TCR sequences turned up only very rarely across donors. In both the original and validation cohorts, the classifier was reported to diagnose cytomegalovirus status with high specificity and sensitivity. A few of the identified cytomegalovirus-associated TCR beta chains were confirmed in vitro to be specific for cytomegalovirus antigens. The study listed 150 to 200 TCR beta chains as associated with cytomegalovirus.

Reading from cysteine to phenylalanine, the CDR3 counts 12 amino acids. The kept DNA is CDR3 alone, 36 bases in frame from the first base. Trimming at the junction amounts to 3 bases on V and 7 bases on J, and the germline ends lie 9 bases apart. CDR1 and CDR2 are read off the germline V gene as LGHNT and FRNRAP. The sequence was obtained from a woman younger than 35 in good health and CMV-seropositive. This receptor chain uses TRBV12-5 and TRBJ1-1; perhaps TRBD1 is the D gene, with 5 bases matching. Sequences were obtained from PBMCs. This receptor carries the CDR3 CASGFSGVEAFF. In nucleotide form, the sequence is TGTGCTAGTGGTTTTTCGGGGGTTGAAGCTTTCTTT.